Each of the 20 T cell receptor beta chains below was sequenced from the same sample in a study of blood T cell repertoires in COVID-19. The data were produced by immunoSEQ multiplex PCR, yet TCRdb's version contains in-frame clones alone and is incomplete. The data contain about 55,000 clones, about nine tenths of them singletons. The sequencing input was peripheral blood. These receptors were obtained from a man aged 55 to 69 with active COVID-19.

The chain links TRBV7-3 to TRBJ2-2; perhaps TRBD2 as D (5 bases). The CDR3 loop spans 15 amino acids. The V end was cut by 2 bases, the J end by 5 bases, with 12 bases between. CDR1 SGHTA and CDR2 FQGTGA come from the germline V gene. CDR3 DNA: TGTGCCAGCAGCTTAGACGGTACGGGGACCGGGGAGCTGTTTTTT. It translates to CASSLDGTGTGELFF.

The chain couples TRBV7-8 to TRBJ2-7; 13 positions agree with TRBD2. The CDR3 extends over 18 amino acids. Germline V gives CDR1 SGHVS, CDR2 FQNEAQ. The V gene end was trimmed by 0 bases and the J gene end by 5 bases; junction bases not matched to a gene: 10. CDR3 in DNA: TGTGCCAGCAGCTTAGCGACTAGCGGGAGGCAAAGGATCGACGAGCAGTACTTC. This gives the protein CASSLATSGRQRIDEQYF. Drawing the rest from reference TRBV7-8 and TRBJ2-7, the complete variable domain is GAGVSQSPRYKVAKRGQDVALRCDPISGHVSLFWYQQALGQGPEFLTYFQNEAQLDKSGLPSDRFFAERPEGSVSTLKIQRTQQEDSAVYLCASSLATSGRQRIDEQYFGPGTRLTVT.

The CDR3: CASSFGGLSGNTIYF. CDR3 DNA: TGTGCCAGCAGTTTCGGCGGACTCTCTGGAAACACCATATATTTT. The rearrangement links TRBV28 to TRBJ1-3; D call uncertain. This CDR3 contains 15 residues. Germline V gene lookup returns CDR1 MDHEN and CDR2 SYDVKM. Trimming removed 3 bases at V and 0 bases at J, with 9 bases between.

The chain links TRBV2 to TRBJ2-1, with TRBD2 matching 13 bases. Germline lookup yields CDR1 SNHLY and CDR2 FYNNEI. This CDR3 region has 14 residues. The trim removed 4 bases at V and 7 bases at J, leaving 1 base unmatched. Here the CDR3 reads CASSGTSGRNEQFF. The CDR3 coding sequence is TGTGCCAGCAGTGGGACTAGCGGGAGAAATGAGCAGTTCTTC.

V gene TRBV18 combines with J gene TRBJ2-2; 7 nucleotides align to TRBD2. The CDR3 is 14 residues long. The V segment lost 10 bases and the J segment 2 bases; nucleotides outside the gene matches: 7. Looked up from germline, CDR1 is KGHSH and CDR2 is LQKENI. Here the CDR3 reads CANARGENTGELFF. The CDR3 nucleotides are TGTGCCAACGCCCGGGGGGAAAACACCGGGGAGCTGTTTTTT.

The rearrangement joins TRBV15 to TRBJ2-1; 7 bases agree with TRBD1. From germline, CDR1 is LNHNV and CDR2 YYDKDF (reference sequence). Trimming at V came to 0 bases and at J to 4 bases, leaving 6 bases not matched to a gene. CDR3 length equals 16 residues. In DNA, the CDR3 is TGTGCCACCAGCAGAGAACTCCCGGGACAGTACAATGAGCAGTTCTTC. It codes for CATSRELPGQYNEQFF.

The gene calls are TRBV11-2 and TRBJ2-7, with TRBD1 identical over 10 bases. Germline values: CDR1 SGHAT, CDR2 FQNNGV. The CDR3 covers 15 residues. The J segment lost 6 bases and the V segment lost 5 bases, leaving 10 bases of the junction unmatched. The chain's CDR3 is CASSKPGQGMGEQYF. In nucleotides, the CDR3 is TGTGCCAGCAGCAAGCCGGGACAGGGGATGGGCGAGCAGTACTTC. Drawing the rest from reference TRBV11-2 and TRBJ2-7, the complete variable domain is EAGVAQSPRYKIIEKRQSVAFWCNPISGHATLYWYQQILGQGPKLLIQFQNNGVVDDSQLPKDRFSAERLKGVDSTLKIQPAKLEDSAVYLCASSKPGQGMGEQYFGPGTRLTVT.

The J gene is TRBJ1-2, the V gene TRBV5-1, with D unclear. Trimming took 2 bases from V and 3 from J, leaving 8 bases between them. This CDR3 region has 13 residues. Per the germline V gene, CDR1 is SGHRS and CDR2 is YFSETQ. CDR3 sequence reads: CASSFDSDYGYTF. For the CDR3, the DNA is TGCGCCAGCAGCTTCGACTCTGACTATGGCTACACCTTC.

The V and J genes are TRBV7-3 and TRBJ2-7; TRBD1 agrees at 8 bases. V shed 5 bases, J shed 3 bases, and the junction held 3 bases outside the gene matches. The CDR3 runs 13 residues. Looked up from germline, CDR1 is SGHTA and CDR2 is FQGTGA. CDR3 sequence: CASSRGQGYEQYF. The CDR3 region has the DNA TGTGCCAGCAGCCGTGGACAGGGCTACGAGCAGTACTTC. The entire variable domain, with the rest obtained from reference TRBV7-3 and TRBJ2-7, is as follows: GAGVSQTPSNKVTEKGKYVELRCDPISGHTALYWYRQSLGQGPEFLIYFQGTGAADDSGLPNDRFFAVRPEGSVSTLKIQRTERGDSAVYLCASSRGQGYEQYFGPGTRLTVT.

J is TRBJ1-1 and V is TRBV30; 12 nucleotides line up with TRBD1. Germline V gene data show CDR1 as GTSNPN and CDR2 as SVGIG (reference sequence). This CDR3 is 14 amino acids long. Unmatched junction bases numbered 4, after V lost 3 bases and J lost 5 bases. The CDR3 region has the DNA TGTGCCTGGAGGAGGGACAGGGGGCAAACTGAAGCTTTCTTT. It translates to CAWRRDRGQTEAFF.

This sequence joins TRBV12-5 and TRBJ1-2; D not certain. The CDR3 has 12 amino acids. The ends were cut back, 2 bases at V and 5 bases at J, with 6 bases in the middle. Germline V gene sequence: CDR1 LGHNT, CDR2 FRNRAP. The CDR3 DNA sequence: TGTGCTAGTGGTTTGTCGGGATATGGCTACACCTTC. Protein product: CASGLSGYGYTF.

The V gene is TRBV6-2 or TRBV6-3, the J gene TRBJ1-2; TRBD1 matches 9 bases. Per germline, CDR1 MNHEY and CDR2 SVGEGT. The CDR3 loop spans 12 amino acids. Germline trimming cut 5 bases from V and 8 bases from J; bases unmatched to any gene: 3. The DNA of the CDR3 is TGTGCCAGCAGTGGGACAGGGATCGGCTACACCTTC. Translating it yields CASSGTGIGYTF.

This clone was seen a handful of times. The CDR3, as DNA: TGTGCCAGCAGCCACGGAGGGGGGGACTACGAGCAGTACTTC. Protein product: CASSHGGGDYEQYF. The genes are TRBV3-1 (or the pseudogene TRBV3-2) and TRBJ2-7; the D gene is possibly TRBD2 (7 bases). CDR3 length equals 14 residues. V was trimmed by 3 bases and J by 3 bases, leaving 12 bases between them. Germline V gene sequence: CDR1 LGHDT, CDR2 YNNKEL (reference sequence).

The chain employs TRBV27 and TRBJ2-1; D gene uncertain. The CDR3 covers 14 residues. Germline V gene sequence: CDR1 MNHEY, CDR2 SMNVEV (reference sequence). Trimming shortened V by 9 bases and J by 7 bases, and 19 bases separated the two germline ends. The DNA for the CDR3 is TGTGCCAGTAGGAGTGCTCCCGTCGGTAATGAGCAGTTCTTC. Protein sequence: CASRSAPVGNEQFF.

The chain links TRBV2 to TRBJ2-5; TRBD1 matches 8 bases. The CDR3 length is 18 residues. The germline gives CDR1 SNHLY, CDR2 FYNNEI. The V gene end was trimmed by 2 bases and the J gene end by 5 bases; junction bases not matched to a gene: 16. For the CDR3, the DNA is TGTGCCAGCAGTGAATCAGGCCGTTCCAGGGGGCGCGGGGAGACCCAGTACTTC. As protein: CASSESGRSRGRGETQYF.

V is TRBV3-1 (or the pseudogene TRBV3-2) and J is TRBJ2-3; 14 bases line up with TRBD2. Germline assignment: CDR1 LGHDT and CDR2 YNNKEL (reference sequence). The CDR3 totals 15 residues. With V trimmed by 4 bases and J by 4 bases, 1 base remained unmatched. CDR3 residues: CASSPGLAGADTQYF. CDR3 DNA sequence: TGTGCCAGCAGCCCGGGACTAGCGGGGGCAGATACGCAGTATTTT.

The chain carries TRBV25-1 and TRBJ1-5, with 8 bases matching TRBD1. Germline assignment: CDR1 MGHDK and CDR2 SYGVNS. The CDR3 extends over 14 amino acids. Trimming at V came to 3 bases and at J to 7 bases, leaving 5 bases not matched to a gene. CDR3 in DNA: TGTGCCAGCAGTGAGGGGACAGGAGGCCAGCCCCAGCATTTT. Translated: CASSEGTGGQPQHF.

The V and J genes are TRBV2 and TRBJ2-1; 10 nucleotides match TRBD2. This CDR3 comprises 16 residues. V shed 1 base, J shed 8 bases, and the junction held 8 bases outside the gene matches. The germline V gene encodes CDR1 SNHLY and CDR2 FYNNEI. Here the CDR3 reads CASSEGSGRAGDEQFF. CDR3 nucleotide sequence: TGTGCCAGCAGTGAAGGGAGCGGGAGGGCCGGCGATGAGCAGTTCTTC.

This clone was observed a single time. V is TRBV5-1 and J is TRBJ2-1; 9 positions match TRBD2. With 0 bases clipped from V and 6 bases from J, the junction kept 4 bases outside the gene matches. This CDR3 has 15 residues. Germline CDR1 SGHRS, CDR2 YFSETQ. CDR3 sequence reads: CASSLGGRAGNEQFF. The CDR3 nucleotides are TGCGCCAGCAGCTTGGGCGGGAGGGCCGGCAATGAGCAGTTCTTC.

The rearrangement joins TRBV7-3 to TRBJ2-7, with D tentatively TRBD2 (6 bases). The V gene lost 3 bases and the J gene lost 6 bases, with 15 bases spanning the gap. This CDR3 spans 14 amino acids. In germline, CDR1 is SGHTA, CDR2 FQGTGA. This CDR3 is CASSFLATELEQYF. CDR3 DNA sequence: TGTGCCAGCAGCTTTCTAGCGACAGAGCTCGAGCAGTACTTC.